This T cell receptor (beta chain) was observed in a study of OX40 agonist ivuxolimab in advanced cancers. Study at large: Patients were treated with intravenous ivuxolimab, dosed at 0.01 to 10 mg/kg and infused every 2 weeks.

Sequencing was performed with immunoSEQ multiplex PCR; in TCRdb, only in-frame clones are kept and a portion is missing. This repertoire shows 55,000 to 90,000 clones, around 88% found once; its top ten account for approximately 2.3%. Germline trimming cut 8 bases from V and 1 base from J; bases unmatched to any gene: 4. In germline, CDR1 is MNHEY, CDR2 SMNVEV (reference sequence). CDR3 length equals 14 residues. The receptor's source is an adult with an advanced solid tumor such as melanoma, head and neck, liver or kidney cancer. The sample here was CD4+ or CD8+ T cells sorted from blood, taken in a trial of the OX40 agonist ivuxolimab. The chain has TRBV27 and TRBJ1-1; 10 bases are shared with TRBD1. The CDR3 bases are TGTGCCAGCCGAGGGACAGGGGAGAACACTGAAGCTTTCTTT. Amino acid sequence: CASRGTGENTEAFF.